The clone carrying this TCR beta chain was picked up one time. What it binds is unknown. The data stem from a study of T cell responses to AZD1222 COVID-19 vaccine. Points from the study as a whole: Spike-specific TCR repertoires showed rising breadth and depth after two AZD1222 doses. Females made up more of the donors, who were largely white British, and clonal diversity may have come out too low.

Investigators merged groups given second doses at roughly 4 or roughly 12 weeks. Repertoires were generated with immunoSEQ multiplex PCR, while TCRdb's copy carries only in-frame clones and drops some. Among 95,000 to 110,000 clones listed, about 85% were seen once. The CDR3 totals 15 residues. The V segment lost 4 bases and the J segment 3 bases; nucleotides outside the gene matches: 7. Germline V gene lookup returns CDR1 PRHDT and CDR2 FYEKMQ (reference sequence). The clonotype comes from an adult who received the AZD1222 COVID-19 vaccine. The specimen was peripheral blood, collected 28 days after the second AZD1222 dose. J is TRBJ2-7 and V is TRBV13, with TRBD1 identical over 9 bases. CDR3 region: CASSSPGQGFYEQYF. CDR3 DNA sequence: TGTGCCAGCAGCTCCCCGGGACAGGGATTCTACGAGCAGTACTTC.